This T cell receptor beta chain was documented in a study of blood T cell repertoires in COVID-19. This clone was counted ten times or more. The CDR3 is made up of 13 amino acids. The germline V gene encodes CDR1 WNHNN and CDR2 SYGVQD (reference sequence). Trimming shortened V by 8 bases and J by 9 bases, and 17 bases separated the two germline ends. In the original workflow: Nucleated cell number was recorded as an estimate derived from reference gene primer amplification. Assay: immunoSEQ multiplex PCR; the TCRdb copy retains only in-frame clones and omits some. Clone size and the V and J calls come from that table; the DNA yielded D and trimming. This sample yields around 250,000 clones, of which around 83% are seen a single time; approximately 5.4% belongs to the top ten.

The genes are TRBV10-1 and TRBJ2-1; possible D gene TRBD1, 7 bases. Sequencing was performed on peripheral blood. This sequence was found in an elderly man with acute or convalescent COVID-19. The CDR3 DNA reads TGCGCCAGCGGCGGGACAGCACGCGGTGAGCAGTTCTTC. The encoded protein is CASGGTARGEQFF.